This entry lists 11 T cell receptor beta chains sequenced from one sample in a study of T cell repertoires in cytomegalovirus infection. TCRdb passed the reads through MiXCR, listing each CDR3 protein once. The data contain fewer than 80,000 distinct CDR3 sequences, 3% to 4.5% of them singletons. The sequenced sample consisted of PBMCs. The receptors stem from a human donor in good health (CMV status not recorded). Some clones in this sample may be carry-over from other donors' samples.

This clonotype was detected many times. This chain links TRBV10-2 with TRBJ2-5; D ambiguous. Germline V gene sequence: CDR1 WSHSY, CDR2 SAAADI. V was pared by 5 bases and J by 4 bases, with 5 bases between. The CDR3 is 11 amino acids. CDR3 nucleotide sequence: TGCGCCAGCAGTCAACTAGAGACCCAGTACTTC. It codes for CASSQLETQYF.

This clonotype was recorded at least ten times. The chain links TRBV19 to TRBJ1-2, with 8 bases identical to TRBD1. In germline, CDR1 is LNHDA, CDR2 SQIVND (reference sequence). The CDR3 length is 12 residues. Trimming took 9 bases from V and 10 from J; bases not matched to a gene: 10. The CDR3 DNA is TGTGCCAGCCGGTGGACAGGGAAAATCTACACCTTC. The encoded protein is CASRWTGKIYTF. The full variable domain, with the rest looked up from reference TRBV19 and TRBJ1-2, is DGGITQSPKYLFRKEGQNVTLSCEQNLNHDAMYWYRQDPGQGLRLIYYSQIVNDFQKGDIAEGYSVSREKKESFPLTVTSAQKNPTAFYLCASRWTGKIYTFGSGTRLTVV.

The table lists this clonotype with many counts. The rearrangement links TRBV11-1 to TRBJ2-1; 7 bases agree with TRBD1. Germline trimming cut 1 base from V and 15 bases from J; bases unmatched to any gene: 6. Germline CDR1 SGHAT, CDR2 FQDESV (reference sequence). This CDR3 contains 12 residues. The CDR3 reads CASSLVNRGLFF. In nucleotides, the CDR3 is TGTGCCAGCAGCTTAGTGAACAGGGGCCTGTTCTTC.

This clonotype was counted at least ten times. CDR3 in amino acids: CASSPRRDGYTF. The CDR3 DNA reads TGTGCCAGCTCACCCCGACGGGATGGCTACACCTTC. The chain carries TRBV18 and TRBJ1-2, with D hard to call. The V end lost 3 bases, the J end lost 6 bases, and 8 bases lay between the germline ends. This CDR3 has 12 residues. Germline V gives CDR1 KGHSH, CDR2 LQKENI.

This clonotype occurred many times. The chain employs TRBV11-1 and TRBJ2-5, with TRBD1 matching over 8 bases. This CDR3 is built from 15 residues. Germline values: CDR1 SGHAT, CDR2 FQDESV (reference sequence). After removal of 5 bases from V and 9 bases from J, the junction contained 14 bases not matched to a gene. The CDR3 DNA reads TGTGCCAGCAGCGGCTCCGGGACAGGCCCAGGGGCCCAGTACTTC. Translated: CASSGSGTGPGAQYF.

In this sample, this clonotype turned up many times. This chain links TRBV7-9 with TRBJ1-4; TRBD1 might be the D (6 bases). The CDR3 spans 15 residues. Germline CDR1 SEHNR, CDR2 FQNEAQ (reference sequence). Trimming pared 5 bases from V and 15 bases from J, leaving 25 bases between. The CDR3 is CASSIMGASDELMFF. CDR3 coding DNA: TGTGCCAGCAGCATTATGGGGGCCTCAGATGAATTAATGTTTTTT.

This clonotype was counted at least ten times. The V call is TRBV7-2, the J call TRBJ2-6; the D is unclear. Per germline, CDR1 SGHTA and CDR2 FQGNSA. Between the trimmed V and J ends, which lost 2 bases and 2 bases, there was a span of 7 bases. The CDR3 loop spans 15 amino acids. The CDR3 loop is CASSLYLAGANVLTF. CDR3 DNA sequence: TGTGCCAGCAGCTTATACCTTGCTGGGGCCAACGTCCTGACTTTC.

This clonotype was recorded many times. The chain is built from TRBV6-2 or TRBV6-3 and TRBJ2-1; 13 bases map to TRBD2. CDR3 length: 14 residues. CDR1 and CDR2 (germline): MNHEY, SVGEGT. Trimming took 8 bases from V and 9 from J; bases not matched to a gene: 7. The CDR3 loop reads CASGTSGAVGEQFF. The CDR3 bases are TGTGCCAGCGGGACTAGCGGGGCAGTCGGTGAGCAGTTCTTC.

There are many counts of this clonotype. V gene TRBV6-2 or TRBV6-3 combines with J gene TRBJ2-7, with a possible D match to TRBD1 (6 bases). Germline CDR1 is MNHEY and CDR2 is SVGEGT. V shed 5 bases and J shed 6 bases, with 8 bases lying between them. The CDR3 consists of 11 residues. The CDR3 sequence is CASSQQGEQYF. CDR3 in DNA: TGTGCCAGCAGTCAACAGGGCGAGCAGTACTTC.

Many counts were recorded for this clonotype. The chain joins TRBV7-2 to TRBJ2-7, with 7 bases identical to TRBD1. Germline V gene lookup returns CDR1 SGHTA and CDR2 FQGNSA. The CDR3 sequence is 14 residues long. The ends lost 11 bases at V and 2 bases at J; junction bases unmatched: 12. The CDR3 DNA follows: TGTGCCGAAGGCGGAGCAGGGGGAGCCTACGAGCAGTACTTC. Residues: CAEGGAGGAYEQYF.

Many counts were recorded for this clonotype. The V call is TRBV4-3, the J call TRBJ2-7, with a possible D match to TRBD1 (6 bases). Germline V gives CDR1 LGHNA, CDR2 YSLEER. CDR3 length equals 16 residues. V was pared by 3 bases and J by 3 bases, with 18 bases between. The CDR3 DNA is TGCGCCAGCAGCCAGGCTACCGGGACAAGGATCTACGAGCAGTACTTC. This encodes CASSQATGTRIYEQYF.